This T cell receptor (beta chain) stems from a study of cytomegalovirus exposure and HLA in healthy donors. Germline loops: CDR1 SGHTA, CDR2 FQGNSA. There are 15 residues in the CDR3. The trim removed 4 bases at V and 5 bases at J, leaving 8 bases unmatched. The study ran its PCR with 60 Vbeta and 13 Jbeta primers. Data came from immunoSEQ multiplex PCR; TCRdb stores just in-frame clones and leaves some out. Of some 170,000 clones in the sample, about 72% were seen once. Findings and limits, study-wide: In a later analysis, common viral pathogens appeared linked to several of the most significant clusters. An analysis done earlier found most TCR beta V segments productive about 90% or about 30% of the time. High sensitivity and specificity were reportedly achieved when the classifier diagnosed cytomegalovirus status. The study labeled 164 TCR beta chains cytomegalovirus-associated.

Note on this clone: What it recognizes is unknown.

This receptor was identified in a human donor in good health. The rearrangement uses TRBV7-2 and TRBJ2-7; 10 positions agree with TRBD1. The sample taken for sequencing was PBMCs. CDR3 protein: CASSSQTGGFDEQYF. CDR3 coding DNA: TGTGCCAGCAGCTCTCAGACAGGGGGCTTTGACGAGCAGTACTTC. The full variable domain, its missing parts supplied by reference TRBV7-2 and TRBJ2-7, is GAGVSQSPSNKVTEKGKDVELRCDPISGHTALYWYRQSLGQGLEFLIYFQGNSAPDKSGLPSDRFSAERTGGSVSTLTIQRTQQEDSAVYLCASSSQTGGFDEQYFGPGTRLTVT.